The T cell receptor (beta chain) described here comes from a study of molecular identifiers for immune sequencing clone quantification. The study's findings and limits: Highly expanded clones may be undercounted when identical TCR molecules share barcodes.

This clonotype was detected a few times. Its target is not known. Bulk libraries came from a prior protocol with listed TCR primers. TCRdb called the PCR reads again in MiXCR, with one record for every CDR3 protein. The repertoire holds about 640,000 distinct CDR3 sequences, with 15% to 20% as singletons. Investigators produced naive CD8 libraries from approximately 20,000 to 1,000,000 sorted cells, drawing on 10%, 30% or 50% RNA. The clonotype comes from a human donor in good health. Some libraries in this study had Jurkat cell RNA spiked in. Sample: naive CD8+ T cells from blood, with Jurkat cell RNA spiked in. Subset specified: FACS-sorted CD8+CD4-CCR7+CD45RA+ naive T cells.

CDR3 region: CASSGVTRGAIYGYTF. The CDR3 DNA follows: TGTGCCAGCAGTGGCGTGACAAGGGGCGCTATCTATGGCTACACCTTC. The V gene is TRBV28, the J gene TRBJ1-2; perhaps TRBD1 as D (5 bases). The V gene lost 5 bases and the J gene lost 4 bases, with 20 bases spanning the gap. The CDR3 has 16 amino acids. The germline V gene has CDR1 MDHEN and CDR2 SYDVKM.